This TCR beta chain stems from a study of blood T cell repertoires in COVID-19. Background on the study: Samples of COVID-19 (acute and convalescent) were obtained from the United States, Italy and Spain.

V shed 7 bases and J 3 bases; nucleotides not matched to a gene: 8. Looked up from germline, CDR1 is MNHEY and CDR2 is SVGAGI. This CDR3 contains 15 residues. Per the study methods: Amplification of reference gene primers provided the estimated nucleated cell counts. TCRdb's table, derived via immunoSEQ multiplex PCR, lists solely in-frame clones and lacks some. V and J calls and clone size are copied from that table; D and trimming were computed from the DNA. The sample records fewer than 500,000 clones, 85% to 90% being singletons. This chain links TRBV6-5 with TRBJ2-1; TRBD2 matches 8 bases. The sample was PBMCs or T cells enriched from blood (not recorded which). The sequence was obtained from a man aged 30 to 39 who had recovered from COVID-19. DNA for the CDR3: TGTGCCAGCACCGTGCGGGAGGTATACTACAATGAGCAGTTCTTC. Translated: CASTVREVYYNEQFF.